This T cell receptor beta chain was identified in a study of T cells in women clearing cervical HPV infection. Broader study findings: Richness differences could reflect unmeasured T-cell content per sample.

Points on this clone: The target antigen is unknown. From the germline J gene comes the end of the CDR3, since the read stops 3 residues before it.

The CDR3 runs to 16 residues. After removal of 4 bases from V and 6 bases from J, the junction contained 7 bases not matched to a gene. In germline, CDR1 is SNHLY, CDR2 FYNNEI. Sequencing used immunoSEQ multiplex PCR; TCRdb keeps in-frame clones, though not all of them. This sample carries 40,000 to 55,000 clones, with 0.8% to 1% going to the ten biggest clones. The sequence was obtained from a woman between 18 and 70 years old with a cervical HPV16 infection that either progressed to CIN3+ or cleared (not recorded which). The chain recombines TRBV2 with TRBJ2-1; 12 nucleotides line up with TRBD1. The specimen sequenced was blood buffy coat. This chain's CDR3 is CASSVRGQGAGNEQFF. The DNA read from the CDR3 is TGTGCCAGCAGTGTGCGGGGACAGGGGGCCGGCAATGAG.